These T cell receptor beta chains were read from a single sample in a study of blood T cell repertoires in COVID-19. Some clones are missing from TCRdb's copy, which holds only in-frame ones; the method was immunoSEQ multiplex PCR. The sample holds 300,000 to 450,000 clones, about 90% seen once. The sequenced sample was PBMCs or T cells enriched from blood (not recorded which). Receptors were obtained from a woman aged 30 to 39 who had recovered from COVID-19. Each CDR3 is given with its conserved first and last residue. D genes are given only for firm matches. The size entry is marked missing in some rows and otherwise reads once, few, many or a size class.

CDR3 DNA: TGTGCCAGCAGTCCGCCGGGCGCGGGACGGATCTATGGCTACACCTTC
CDR3 protein: CASSPPGAGRIYGYTF
V gene: TRBV28
J gene: TRBJ1-2
clone size: NA
D gene: NA

CDR3 DNA: TGTGCCAGCAGCTCCCGGCGGGGGGCTGGGCGAGATACGCAGTATTTT
CDR3 protein: CASSSRRGAGRDTQYF
V gene: TRBV28
J gene: TRBJ2-3
clone size: NA
D gene: TRBD2

CDR3 DNA: TGTGCCAGCAGATGGACTAGCGGCTACGAGCAGTACTTC
CDR3 protein: CASRWTSGYEQYF
V gene: TRBV28
J gene: TRBJ2-7
clone size: NA
D gene: TRBD2

CDR3 DNA: TGTGCCAGTAGGAACAGGGGAATGGGGCAGATGAATCAGCCCCAGCATTTT
CDR3 protein: CASRNRGMGQMNQPQHF
V gene: TRBV19
J gene: TRBJ1-5
clone size: NA
D gene: TRBD1

CDR3 DNA: TGTGCCAGCAGCTTAGGAGACAGGGGTTACGAGCAGTACTTC
CDR3 protein: CASSLGDRGYEQYF
V gene: TRBV7-2
J gene: TRBJ2-7
clone size: NA
D gene: TRBD1

CDR3 DNA: TGTGCCAGTAGTATAGGGGAGGGCTTGGGAGTGAACACTGAAGCTTTCTTT
CDR3 protein: CASSIGEGLGVNTEAFF
V gene: TRBV19
J gene: TRBJ1-1
clone size: NA
D gene: NA

CDR3 DNA: TGTGCCAGCAGCGTAGCCCCCGCGGGGGGGTACAATGAGCAGTTCTTC
CDR3 protein: CASSVAPAGGYNEQFF
V gene: TRBV9
J gene: TRBJ2-1
clone size: NA
D gene: TRBD2

CDR3 DNA: TGTGCCAGTAGCCCCCTGACAGGATTGCGATCCTACGAGCAGTACTTC
CDR3 protein: CASSPLTGLRSYEQYF
V gene: TRBV19
J gene: TRBJ2-7
clone size: NA
D gene: NA

CDR3 DNA: TGTGCCAGCTCGGAGAACAGGGGGCGGGACTATGGCTACACCTTC
CDR3 protein: CASSENRGRDYGYTF
V gene: TRBV18
J gene: TRBJ1-2
clone size: NA
D gene: TRBD1

CDR3 DNA: TGTGCCAGTACAAAGAATGACAGGGACTCTGAAGCTTTCTTT
CDR3 protein: CASTKNDRDSEAFF
V gene: TRBV19
J gene: TRBJ1-1
clone size: few
D gene: TRBD1

CDR3 DNA: TGTGCCAGCAGTGAGGTCGAACGCGGAGCCAACGTCCTGACTTTC
CDR3 protein: CASSEVERGANVLTF
V gene: TRBV6-1
J gene: TRBJ2-6
clone size: few
D gene: NA

CDR3 DNA: TGTGCCAGCAGCCGAACGGGTGTCGGAAACACCATATATTTT
CDR3 protein: CASSRTGVGNTIYF
V gene: TRBV9
J gene: TRBJ1-3
clone size: NA
D gene: NA

CDR3 DNA: TGTGCCATTCGTCGCCCTCGTGGGGAGCCCTACAATGAGCAGTTCTTC
CDR3 protein: CAIRRPRGEPYNEQFF
V gene: TRBV28
J gene: TRBJ2-1
clone size: NA
D gene: NA

CDR3 DNA: TGTGCCAGCAGCTTAACCACGGGACAGGGGACGAACTATGGCTACACCTTC
CDR3 protein: CASSLTTGQGTNYGYTF
V gene: TRBV7-8
J gene: TRBJ1-2
clone size: few
D gene: TRBD1

CDR3 DNA: TGTGCCAGCAGCCAAGTAGGCCGGGGGGACACTGAAGCTTTCTTT
CDR3 protein: CASSQVGRGDTEAFF
V gene: TRBV3-1/TRBV3-2
J gene: TRBJ1-1
clone size: once
D gene: NA

CDR3 DNA: TGTGCCACCAGCTTACCTCGGGACACTGGCACAGATACGCAGTATTTT
CDR3 protein: CATSLPRDTGTDTQYF
V gene: TRBV15
J gene: TRBJ2-3
clone size: NA
D gene: NA

CDR3 DNA: TGTGCCAGCAGCTTTGGGACAGGGACTGGAAACACCATATATTTT
CDR3 protein: CASSFGTGTGNTIYF
V gene: TRBV5-4
J gene: TRBJ1-3
clone size: NA
D gene: TRBD1

CDR3 DNA: TGTGCCAGCAGCCAACGTCTTAGCGGGGGGGTTAGCACAGATACGCAGTATTTT
CDR3 protein: CASSQRLSGGVSTDTQYF
V gene: TRBV11-3
J gene: TRBJ2-3
clone size: NA
D gene: TRBD2

CDR3 DNA: TGTGCCAGCAGCCAACAGGGGACCCAGTACTTC
CDR3 protein: CASSQQGTQYF
V gene: TRBV7-9
J gene: TRBJ2-5
clone size: NA
D gene: NA